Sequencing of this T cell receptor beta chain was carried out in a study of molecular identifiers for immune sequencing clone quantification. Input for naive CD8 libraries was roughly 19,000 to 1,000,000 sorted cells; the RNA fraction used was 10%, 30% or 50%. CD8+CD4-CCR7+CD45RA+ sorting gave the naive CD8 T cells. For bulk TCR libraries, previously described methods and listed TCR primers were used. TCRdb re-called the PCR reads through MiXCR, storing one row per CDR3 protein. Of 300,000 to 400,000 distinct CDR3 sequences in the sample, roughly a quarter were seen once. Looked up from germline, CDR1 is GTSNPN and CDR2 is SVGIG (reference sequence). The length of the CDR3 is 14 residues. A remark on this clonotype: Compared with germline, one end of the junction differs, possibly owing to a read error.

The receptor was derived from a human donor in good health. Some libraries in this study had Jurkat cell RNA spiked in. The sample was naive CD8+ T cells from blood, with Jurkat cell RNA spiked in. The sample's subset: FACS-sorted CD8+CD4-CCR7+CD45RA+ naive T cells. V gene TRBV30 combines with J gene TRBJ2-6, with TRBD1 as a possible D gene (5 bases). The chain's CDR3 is CAWSPGSEANVLTF. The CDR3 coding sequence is TGTGCCTGGTCGCCAGGGTCTGAGGCCAACGTCCTGACTTTC.